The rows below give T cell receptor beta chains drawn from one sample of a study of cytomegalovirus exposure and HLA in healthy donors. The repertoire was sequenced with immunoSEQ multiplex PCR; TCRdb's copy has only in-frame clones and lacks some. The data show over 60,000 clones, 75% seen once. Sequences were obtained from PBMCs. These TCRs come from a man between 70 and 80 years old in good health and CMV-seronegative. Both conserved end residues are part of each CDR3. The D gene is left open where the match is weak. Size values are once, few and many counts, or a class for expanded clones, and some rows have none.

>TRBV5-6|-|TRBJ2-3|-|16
CASSSRSGSSTDTQYF
TGTGCCAGCAGCTCTCGGAGCGGATCTAGCACAGATACGCAGTATTTT
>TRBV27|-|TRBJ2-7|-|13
CASWELGSYEQYF
TGTGCCAGCTGGGAACTAGGGTCCTACGAGCAGTACTTC
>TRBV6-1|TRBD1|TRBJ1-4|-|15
CASRGTGASNEKLFF
TGTGCCAGCAGGGGGACAGGGGCATCTAATGAAAAACTGTTTTTT
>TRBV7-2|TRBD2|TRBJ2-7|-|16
CASSLQGSGNFYEQYF
TGTGCCAGCAGCTTACAAGGTAGCGGGAATTTCTACGAGCAGTACTTC
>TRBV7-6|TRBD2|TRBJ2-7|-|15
CASSLDGTSFYEQYF
TGTGCCAGCAGCTTAGACGGGACTAGCTTTTACGAGCAGTACTTC
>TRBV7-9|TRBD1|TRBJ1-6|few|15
CASSFTGTANSPLHF
TGTGCCAGCAGCTTTACCGGGACAGCCAATTCACCCCTCCACTTT
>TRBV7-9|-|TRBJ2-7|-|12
CSSSLERYEQYF
TGTTCCAGCAGCTTAGAGCGCTACGAGCAGTACTTC
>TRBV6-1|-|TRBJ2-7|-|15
CASSRGGTESYEQYF
TGTGCCAGCAGCCGAGGGGGTACAGAATCCTACGAGCAGTACTTC
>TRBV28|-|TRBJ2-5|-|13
CASSPRSIGSQYF
TGTGCCAGCAGTCCGAGGTCCATAGGGAGCCAGTACTTC
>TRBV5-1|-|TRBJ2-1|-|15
CASSLEGGPSNEQFF
TGCGCCAGCAGCTTGGAAGGAGGACCCTCGAACGAGCAGTTCTTC
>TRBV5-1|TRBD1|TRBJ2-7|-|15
CASSQRTGSSYEQYF
TGCGCCAGCAGCCAACGGACAGGGAGCTCCTACGAGCAGTACTTC
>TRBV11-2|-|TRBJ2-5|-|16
CASSWVPGSSPREQYF
TGTGCCAGCAGCTGGGTCCCGGGGTCTTCTCCGAGGGAGCAGTACTTC
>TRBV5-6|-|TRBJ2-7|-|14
CASSAGTPTHEQYF
TGTGCCAGCAGCGCGGGGACCCCCACCCACGAGCAGTACTTC
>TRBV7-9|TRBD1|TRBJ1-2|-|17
CASSPRGRGDRDYGYTF
TGTGCCAGCAGCCCCCGAGGGCGTGGGGACAGAGACTATGGCTACACCTTC
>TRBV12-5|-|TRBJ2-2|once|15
CASGFSVANTGELFF
TGTGCTAGTGGTTTCTCTGTTGCGAACACCGGGGAGCTGTTTTTT
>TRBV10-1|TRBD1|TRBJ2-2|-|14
CASGQGVKTGELFF
TGCGCCAGCGGACAGGGGGTTAAGACCGGGGAGCTGTTTTTT
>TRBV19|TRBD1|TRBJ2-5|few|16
CASSFVQGATQETQYF
TGTGCCAGTAGTTTCGTACAGGGGGCTACTCAAGAGACCCAGTACTTC
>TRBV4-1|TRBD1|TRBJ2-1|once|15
CASSRPGQGRNEQFF
TGCGCCAGCAGCCGGCCGGGACAGGGAAGGAATGAGCAGTTCTTC
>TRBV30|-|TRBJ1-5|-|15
CAWSVRGRSNQPQHF
TGTGCCTGGAGTGTCAGGGGCCGTAGCAATCAGCCCCAGCATTTT
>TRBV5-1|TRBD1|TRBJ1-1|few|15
CASSLEGQANTEAFF
TGCGCCAGCAGCTTGGAAGGACAGGCGAACACTGAAGCTTTCTTT
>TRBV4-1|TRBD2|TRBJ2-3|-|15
CASSQAGGRTDTQYF
TGCGCCAGCAGCCAGGCGGGGGGCCGGACAGATACGCAGTATTTT
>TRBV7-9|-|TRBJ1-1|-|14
CASSLQGLNTEAFF
TGTGCCAGCAGCTTACAGGGTCTGAACACTGAAGCTTTCTTT
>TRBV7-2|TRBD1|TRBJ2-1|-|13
CASSPQQGDEQFF
TGTGCCAGCAGCCCGCAACAGGGGGATGAGCAGTTCTTC